Shown below are 22 T cell receptor beta chains from a single sample sequenced in a study of cytomegalovirus exposure and HLA in healthy donors (dated 2017 in TCRdb). The library was generated by the immunoSEQ multiplex PCR assay. A mixture of 60 forward primers for TCR Vbeta segments and 13 reverse primers for TCR Jbeta segments was used in the multiplex PCR. The clones in this table, taken by TCRdb from immuneACCESS, are in-frame only. Not every clone is retained; where verified, under half of the shortfall comes from an unresolved V gene, and the cause of the rest is unknown. Recorded for this sample are around 180,000 clones; 70% to 90% of them occurred a single time. Clones ranked in the top ten supply 4.8% of the sample. What was sequenced was PBMCs. These receptors were collected from a girl aged 5 to 17 in good health and CMV-seropositive.

V usage is TRBV2 and J usage is TRBJ2-6; D gene ambiguous. V was cut by 6 bases and J by 4 bases, with 19 bases left in between. The CDR3 length is 17 residues. Germline CDR1 is SNHLY and CDR2 is FYNNEI. The CDR3 region is CASSPIPLMAGANVLTF. Written as DNA, the CDR3 is TGTGCCAGCAGCCCCATTCCCCTGATGGCCGGGGCCAACGTCCTGACTTTC.

This sequence joins TRBV6-6 and TRBJ2-7, with TRBD2 as a possible D gene (6 bases). V was shortened by 3 bases and J by 1 base, with 13 bases between the two germline ends. The CDR3 spans 15 residues. CDR1 and CDR2 (germline): MNHNY, SVGAGI (reference sequence). CDR3 amino acids: CASSYAGKGSYEQYF. The CDR3 nucleotides are TGTGCCAGCAGTTATGCGGGGAAGGGATCCTACGAGCAGTACTTC.

CDR3 protein: CASSAELLAGEQYF. The CDR3 DNA reads TGTGCCAGCAGCGCAGAGCTTCTAGCGGGCGAGCAGTACTTC. This rearrangement joins TRBV9 to TRBJ2-7; 8 bases are shared with TRBD2. The CDR3 is made up of 14 amino acids. Germline CDR1 is SGDLS and CDR2 is YYNGEE. V lost 3 bases to trimming and J lost 6 bases; unmatched junction nucleotides: 8.

The J gene is TRBJ1-1, the V gene TRBV7-9; D is ambiguous. CDR1 SEHNR and CDR2 FQNEAQ come from the germline V gene (reference sequence). V was trimmed by 3 bases and J by 1 base, leaving 12 bases between them. The length of the CDR3 is 15 residues. The CDR3 loop reads CASSFGVPGNTEAFF. In nucleotides, the CDR3 is TGTGCCAGCAGCTTCGGTGTTCCGGGGAACACTGAAGCTTTCTTT.

This rearrangement joins TRBV10-3 to TRBJ1-1, with a tentative D call TRBD1 (6 bases). Trimming cost V 6 bases and J 2 bases, with 13 bases left between them. Germline loops: CDR1 ENHRY, CDR2 SYGVKD. The CDR3 covers 14 residues. CDR3 nucleotides: TGTGCCATCAGGCGGACAGAGGGAAACACTGAAGCTTTCTTT. Protein product: CAIRRTEGNTEAFF.

A word on this clone: This CDR3 is also generated by other DNA sequences in the sample. The chain carries TRBV10-3 and TRBJ1-2; D call uncertain. The CDR3 is 15 residues long. V lost 0 bases and J 10 bases, leaving 18 bases between the germline ends. Germline CDR1 reads ENHRY; CDR2 reads SYGVKD. The CDR3 loop reads CAISESVLLARHYTF. The CDR3 nucleotides are TGTGCCATCAGTGAGTCGGTCCTTCTCGCCAGGCACTACACCTTC.

V and J are TRBV7-9 and TRBJ2-1, with 9 bases lining up with TRBD1. The V and J ends lost 1 base and 7 bases, in that order; junction bases with no gene match: 11. The CDR3 is made up of 17 amino acids. Germline assignment: CDR1 SEHNR and CDR2 FQNEAQ (reference sequence). The CDR3 bases are TGTGCCAGCAGCTTAGAGAGACCGGGACAGGGAGGGAATGAGCAGTTCTTC. Its translation is CASSLERPGQGGNEQFF.

The chain uses TRBV7-3 and TRBJ2-1, with 9 nucleotides matching TRBD2. Germline V lookup: CDR1 SGHTA, CDR2 FQGTGA. The CDR3 spans 16 residues. V dropped 2 bases and J dropped 4; count of bases not matched to a gene: 6. As DNA, the CDR3 is TGTGCCAGCAGCTTAGGTAGCGGGGGTATTTACAATGAGCAGTTCTTC. As protein: CASSLGSGGIYNEQFF.

The rearrangement links TRBV6-6 to TRBJ1-1; no clear D gene. CDR1 and CDR2 (germline): MNHNY, SVGAGI (reference sequence). The CDR3 contains 11 residues. The ends were cut back, 2 bases at V and 7 bases at J, with 5 bases in the middle. CDR3 coding DNA: TGTGCCAGCAGTTACGTAGATGAAGCTTTCTTT. It codes for CASSYVDEAFF.

The V gene is TRBV5-5, the J gene TRBJ1-1; perhaps TRBD1 as D (5 bases). Deletions cut 4 bases from V and 8 bases from J, with 12 bases between. This CDR3 contains 12 residues. The germline gives CDR1 SGHKS, CDR2 YYEKEE (reference sequence). CDR3: CASSPYRREAFF. The CDR3 DNA follows: TGTGCCAGCAGCCCCTACAGGAGAGAAGCTTTCTTT.

V gene TRBV4-1 combines with J gene TRBJ1-2; D is unclear. Trimming took off 4 bases at V and 0 bases at J, with 18 bases between the two ends. Germline CDR1 reads MGHRA; CDR2 reads YSYEKL. The CDR3 is 17 residues long. This CDR3 is CASSPRAATITNYGYTF. The CDR3 DNA sequence: TGCGCCAGCAGCCCTCGTGCCGCGACAATTACTAACTATGGCTACACCTTC.

This clone occurred once. The rearrangement links TRBV6-5 to TRBJ2-3, with 7 bases matching TRBD2. The germline V gene encodes CDR1 MNHEY and CDR2 SVGAGI. The CDR3 is made up of 13 amino acids. Trimming cost V 5 bases and J 8 bases; bases outside gene matches: 7. The CDR3 region is CASSLAEMATQYF. CDR3 bases: TGTGCCAGCAGTCTAGCGGAAATGGCTACGCAGTATTTT.

V usage is TRBV6-6 and J usage is TRBJ1-1, with D perhaps matching TRBD1 (5 bases). CDR3 length equals 14 residues. Trimming stripped 6 bases from V and 11 bases from J, with 22 bases between. Germline loops: CDR1 MNHNY, CDR2 SVGAGI (reference sequence). CDR3 bases: TGTGCCAGCAGCCCCTTTCCGGACACTGCTCGGGCTTTCTTT. Protein: CASSPFPDTARAFF.

The chain carries TRBV14 and TRBJ2-1, with 7 bases matching TRBD2. This CDR3 has 15 amino acids. Germline V gene data show CDR1 as SGHDN and CDR2 as FVKESK. J gave up 5 bases and V 1 base, and 5 bases lay outside the gene matches. The chain's CDR3 is CASSQGSGVNNEQFF. For the CDR3, the DNA is TGTGCCAGCAGCCAAGGGAGCGGGGTTAACAATGAGCAGTTCTTC.

J is TRBJ2-4 and V is TRBV10-1; D gene unclear. The CDR3 runs 14 residues. The V and J ends lost 0 bases and 0 bases respectively, with 3 bases between them. The V gene's germline CDR1 is WNHNN and CDR2 SYGVQD (reference sequence). In DNA, the CDR3 is TGCGCCAGCAGTGAGTCGGCAGCCAAAAACATTCAGTACTTC. Its protein is CASSESAAKNIQYF.

This clone has more than one count but fewer than ten. The chain links TRBV27 to TRBJ2-7; TRBD1 matches 8 bases. With 1 base clipped from V and 5 bases from J, the junction kept 13 bases outside the gene matches. This CDR3 is built from 17 residues. Germline CDR1 reads MNHEY; CDR2 reads SMNVEV (reference sequence). The CDR3: CASSLLGAGTGSHEQYF. The CDR3 coding sequence is TGTGCCAGCAGTTTATTAGGTGCCGGGACAGGATCCCACGAGCAGTACTTC.

Only one count was recorded for this clone. Other nucleotide sequences in the sample specify the same CDR3. The chain links TRBV5-1 to TRBJ1-1, with 7 bases matching TRBD1. Germline assignment: CDR1 SGHRS and CDR2 YFSETQ. The CDR3 length is 14 residues. With V trimmed by 2 bases and J by 1 base, 2 bases remained unmatched. The CDR3 sequence: CASSLGQANTEAFF. The CDR3 DNA follows: TGCGCCAGCAGCTTAGGACAGGCGAACACTGAAGCTTTCTTT.

There are a few counts of this clone. The V gene is TRBV20-1, the J gene TRBJ1-2; 8 positions match TRBD1. Germline CDR1 and CDR2: DFQATT and SNEGSKA (reference sequence). This CDR3 has 11 amino acids. V dropped 5 bases and J dropped 6; count of bases not matched to a gene: 2. This chain's CDR3 is CSARTGNGYTF. The CDR3 DNA sequence: TGCAGTGCTCGGACAGGGAATGGCTACACCTTC.

The rearrangement joins TRBV4-2 to TRBJ1-1, with 8 bases that match TRBD1. Germline loops: CDR1 LGHNA, CDR2 YNFKEQ. With V trimmed by 2 bases and J by 4 bases, 3 bases remained unmatched. The CDR3 has 14 residues. The CDR3 bases are TGTGCCAGCAGCCAATGGACAGGGAGCACTGAAGCTTTCTTT. Its protein is CASSQWTGSTEAFF.

The chain combines TRBV25-1 with TRBJ1-4, with unresolved D. Germline CDR1 is MGHDK and CDR2 is SYGVNS. The V end was cut by 7 bases, the J end by 4 bases, with 13 bases between. CDR3 length equals 14 residues. This CDR3 is CASTATSRNEKLFF. As DNA, the CDR3 is TGTGCCAGCACTGCGACATCTCGTAATGAAAAACTGTTTTTT.

This clone is a singleton in its sample. The gene calls are TRBV7-9 and TRBJ1-5; TRBD1 is a possible D gene (6 bases). Trimming removed 5 bases at V and 4 bases at J, with 15 bases between. Germline V gene lookup returns CDR1 SEHNR and CDR2 FQNEAQ (reference sequence). The CDR3 has 15 residues. The CDR3 DNA is TGTGCCAGCAGCAAAAAGGGGGACCTTAATCAGCCCCAGCATTTT. Its protein product is CASSKKGDLNQPQHF.

CDR3 loop: CASSVVEFQQYF. CDR3 bases: TGTGCCAGCAGCGTAGTGGAGTTCCAGCAGTACTTC. The genes are TRBV9 and TRBJ2-7, with no clear D. This CDR3 comprises 12 residues. Trimming left V 0 bases short and J 8 bases short, with 9 bases between. Per germline, CDR1 SGDLS and CDR2 YYNGEE.